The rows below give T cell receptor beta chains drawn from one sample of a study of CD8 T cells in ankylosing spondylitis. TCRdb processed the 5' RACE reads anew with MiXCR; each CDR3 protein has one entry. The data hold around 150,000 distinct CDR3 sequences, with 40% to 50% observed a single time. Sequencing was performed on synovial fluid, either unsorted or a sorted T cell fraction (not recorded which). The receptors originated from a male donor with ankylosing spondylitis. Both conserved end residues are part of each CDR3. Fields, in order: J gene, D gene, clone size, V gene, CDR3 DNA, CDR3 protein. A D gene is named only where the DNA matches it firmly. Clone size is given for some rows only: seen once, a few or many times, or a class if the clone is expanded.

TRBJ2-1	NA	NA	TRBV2	TGTGCCAGCATAAAGGGGTTGCTAGGACCCTCTAGGAGCTCCTACAATGAGCAGTTCTTC	CASIKGLLGPSRSSYNEQFF
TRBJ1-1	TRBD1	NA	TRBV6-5	TGTGCCAGCAGTTCCGGACAGGGTAACACTGAAGCTTTCTTT	CASSSGQGNTEAFF
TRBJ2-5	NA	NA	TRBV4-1	TGCGCCAGCAGCTCCCGACTAGATGAGCAAGTGGGCCAAGAGACCCAGTACTTC	CASSSRLDEQVGQETQYF
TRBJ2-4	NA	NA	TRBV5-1	TGCGCCAGCAGCTTGGTGCTAGAGGCACCCAAAAACATTCAGTACTTC	CASSLVLEAPKNIQYF
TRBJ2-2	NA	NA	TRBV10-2	TGCGCCAGCGTTTGGGGCGGCGGGGAGCTGTTTTTT	CASVWGGGELFF
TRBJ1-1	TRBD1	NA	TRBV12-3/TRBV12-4	TGTGCCAGCAGCCCAGGGGGGGGGATGAACACTGAAGCTTTCTTT	CASSPGGGMNTEAFF
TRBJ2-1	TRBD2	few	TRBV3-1	TGTGCCTCAGCAGGCGGGGGAAGCTCCTACAATGAGCAGTTCTTC	CASAGGGSSYNEQFF
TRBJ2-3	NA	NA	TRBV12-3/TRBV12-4	TGTGCCAGAAGCCCCCTGGGACCGTTTAGCACAGATACGCAGTATTTT	CARSPLGPFSTDTQYF
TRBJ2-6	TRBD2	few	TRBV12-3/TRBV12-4	TGTGCCAGCAGGTTGCGGGGGAGAGCTACTGGGGCCAACGTCCTGACTTTC	CASRLRGRATGANVLTF
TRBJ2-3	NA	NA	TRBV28	TGTGCCAGCAGGAAAAGTAGCACAGATACGCAGTATTTT	CASRKSSTDTQYF